These 8 T cell receptor beta chains were sequenced from one sample in a study of T cell responses to AZD1222 COVID-19 vaccine. Data came from immunoSEQ multiplex PCR; TCRdb stores just in-frame clones and leaves some out. This sample has roughly 95,000 clones, with roughly 90% found just once. Sequencing used peripheral blood, obtained 28 days after the second AZD1222 dose. The source is an adult who received the AZD1222 COVID-19 vaccine.

The chain is built from TRBV19 and TRBJ1-4; D gene ambiguous. V gave up 6 bases and J gave up 3 bases, with 17 bases separating them. Looked up from germline, CDR1 is LNHDA and CDR2 is SQIVND (reference sequence). This CDR3 contains 16 residues. The CDR3, as DNA: TGTGCCAGTAGCCCACCTAGAGCCGGTGCTAATGAAAAACTGTTTTTT. This encodes CASSPPRAGANEKLFF.

The chain has TRBV5-6 and TRBJ1-3; no reliable D call. The germline V gene encodes CDR1 SGHDT and CDR2 YYEEEE. The CDR3 covers 15 residues. V lost 4 bases and J lost 3, with 14 bases in between. DNA for the CDR3: TGTGCCAGCAGCCTGGTTGGGCTTAGTGGAAACACCATATATTTT. Protein product: CASSLVGLSGNTIYF.

The J gene is TRBJ1-1, the V gene TRBV5-1; 8 positions match TRBD1. Germline lookup yields CDR1 SGHRS and CDR2 YFSETQ. V shed 1 base, J shed 6 bases, and the junction held 8 bases outside the gene matches. This CDR3 has 15 residues. CDR3 loop: CASSLQQGVGAEAFF. The CDR3 region has the DNA TGCGCCAGCAGCTTGCAACAGGGGGTGGGAGCTGAAGCTTTCTTT. Full variable domain (missing parts from reference TRBV5-1 and TRBJ1-1): KAGVTQTPRYLIKTRGQQVTLSCSPISGHRSVSWYQQTPGQGLQFLFEYFSETQRNKGNFPGRFSGRQFSNSRSEMNVSTLELGDSALYLCASSLQQGVGAEAFFGQGTRLTVV.

The rearrangement links TRBV3-1 (or the pseudogene TRBV3-2) to TRBJ1-2, with D possibly TRBD1 on 5 matching bases. The V and J ends lost 4 bases and 8 bases respectively, with 8 bases between them. The CDR3 runs 11 residues. Germline CDR1 reads LGHDT; CDR2 reads YNNKEL (reference sequence). The CDR3 nucleotides are TGTGCCAGCAGCCGCCCAGGGGGCTACACCTTC. Encoded protein: CASSRPGGYTF.

The chain employs TRBV19 and TRBJ2-5; 10 positions match TRBD2. With V trimmed by 8 bases and J by 2 bases, 8 bases remained unmatched. CDR1 is LNHDA, CDR2 SQIVND, per germline (reference sequence). CDR3 length: 15 amino acids. The CDR3 coding sequence is TGTGCCAGTCGATCGGTAGCGGGGGGTCAAGAGACCCAGTACTTC. Its protein product is CASRSVAGGQETQYF. Complete variable domain (other parts from reference TRBV19 and TRBJ2-5): DGGITQSPKYLFRKEGQNVTLSCEQNLNHDAMYWYRQDPGQGLRLIYYSQIVNDFQKGDIAEGYSVSREKKESFPLTVTSAQKNPTAFYLCASRSVAGGQETQYFGPGTRLLVL.

CDR3 residues: CASSGKSGTGGDNSPLHF. CDR3 nucleotide sequence: TGTGCCAGCAGCGGTAAATCCGGGACAGGGGGCGATAATTCACCCCTCCACTTT. J is TRBJ1-6 and V is TRBV5-4; 12 bases match TRBD1. Germline-derived CDR1 and CDR2 are SGHNT and YYREEE (reference sequence). With V trimmed by 4 bases and J by 5 bases, 10 bases remained unmatched. There are 18 residues in the CDR3.

The rearrangement joins TRBV7-9 to TRBJ1-1; no firm D call. Germline values: CDR1 SEHNR, CDR2 FQNEAQ (reference sequence). V gave up 7 bases and J gave up 1 base, with 10 bases separating them. The CDR3 has 13 amino acids. CDR3 in amino acids: CASIRAENTEAFF. In DNA, the CDR3 is TGTGCCAGCATTAGGGCAGAGAACACTGAAGCTTTCTTT.

The rearrangement links TRBV20-1 to TRBJ1-1; D not certain. V was trimmed by 3 bases and J by 0 bases, leaving 8 bases between them. Germline CDR1 DFQATT, CDR2 SNEGSKA (reference sequence). The CDR3 contains 13 residues. The CDR3 here is CSASELMNTEAFF. CDR3 sequence (DNA): TGCAGTGCTAGTGAGCTCATGAACACTGAAGCTTTCTTT.